These T cell receptor beta chains were read from a single sample in a study of CD8+ T cells in alopecia areata. Only in-frame clones appear in the TCRdb table, and some are missing; sequencing was by immunoSEQ multiplex PCR. The data show 120,000 to 150,000 clones, around 87% seen once. This material consisted of CD8+ T cells sorted from blood, taken at week 0. These receptor sequences come from a human donor with alopecia areata. Both conserved end residues are trimmed from each CDR3. Clone sizes are given selectively: once, few, many, or a class where the clone is expanded.

abundance	v_gene	j_gene	CDR3aa
-	TRBV5-4	TRBJ2-7	ASSYSGRAYEQY
-	TRBV29-1	TRBJ2-3	SVEDQRVADTQY
-	TRBV5-1	TRBJ2-7	ASSSAGSGNSYEQY
-	TRBV6-4	TRBJ2-3	ASSGTVTDTQY
-	TRBV4-2	TRBJ2-7	ASSQEGRGRYEQY
-	TRBV7-9	TRBJ2-3	ASSLPSNTQY
few	TRBV7-2	TRBJ2-3	ASSLELARTDTQY
-	TRBV28	TRBJ1-1	ASSRRQGGTEAF
once	TRBV6-1	TRBJ1-1	ASRPGGNTEAF
few	TRBV5-8	TRBJ1-2	ASSSTGDYGYT
-	TRBV5-6	TRBJ2-7	ASSQTSGNYEQY
-	TRBV11-2	TRBJ2-6	ASSLDFWGSSGANVLT
-	TRBV27	TRBJ2-7	ASNAPGQGAYEQY
-	TRBV10-3	TRBJ2-7	AKGQAREQY
-	TRBV10-3	TRBJ2-7	AISGEKTERVYEQY
-	TRBV13	TRBJ2-2	ASSPPEEDGELF
-	TRBV16	TRBJ2-7	ASSQYMASGSGEQY
-	TRBV4-1	TRBJ2-7	ASSQVAGHLYEQY
-	TRBV7-2	TRBJ2-1	ASTYSGGYNEQF
-	TRBV4-1	TRBJ1-1	ASSQEADHYSTEAF
-	TRBV29-1	TRBJ2-1	SVTAEGNEQF
-	TRBV12-5	TRBJ2-2	ASDISGTGELF
-	TRBV2	TRBJ2-1	ASTGLADGRDCEQF
-	TRBV29-1	TRBJ2-7	SVLWAYEQY
-	TRBV5-6	TRBJ1-1	ASSLEVTEEAF
few	TRBV7-9	TRBJ2-7	ASSLVAGMGPYEQY
-	TRBV19	TRBJ2-3	ASSIVGAGRYTDTQY
-	TRBV5-4	TRBJ2-7	ASSLGGQGTYEQY
-	TRBV21-1	TRBJ2-5	ASSKEGKRVQETQY
-	TRBV7-9	TRBJ2-1	ASSSSYQLDEQF
-	TRBV19	TRBJ2-1	ATVEGAPSYNEQF
-	TRBV7-3	TRBJ2-2	ASSLNASPNTGELF
-	TRBV7-9	TRBJ1-4	ASSLDGGKLF
-	TRBV19	TRBJ2-7	ASSEGLAYEQY
-	TRBV11-2	TRBJ2-7	ASSFGQGSYEQY
-	TRBV23-1	TRBJ2-1	ASSQEDREHNEQF
few	TRBV29-1	TRBJ2-7	SVVPGTYAYEQY
-	TRBV4-1	TRBJ2-7	ASSVGTGGYEQY
-	TRBV19	TRBJ2-5	ASTQGREETQY
-	TRBV9	TRBJ1-5	ASSVGGGLNQPQH
once	TRBV12-5	TRBJ2-3	VSSPLGPDTQY
-	TRBV6-6	TRBJ1-5	ASGYGAPQH
-	TRBV19	TRBJ2-3	ASSIFSGGLDTQY
-	TRBV15	TRBJ2-7	ATSRVKGTSTVHEQY
-	TRBV10-1	TRBJ2-3	ASSDGYTQY
-	TRBV5-4	TRBJ2-1	ASSLVRGNSLEQF
-	TRBV4-1	TRBJ1-1	ASRVAIGITEAF
-	TRBV10-2	TRBJ1-5	ASSGDRDQPQH
-	TRBV15	TRBJ2-2	ATSRDRGTNTGELF
-	TRBV5-1	TRBJ2-1	ASSIGQGRYNEQF
-	TRBV19	TRBJ2-2	ASSLQNTGELF
-	TRBV27	TRBJ2-7	ASSFEGTSLSDEQY
-	TRBV19	TRBJ2-1	ASNTGTVYNEQF